Presented here are 29 T cell receptor beta chains from one specimen sequenced in a study of T-cell reconstitution after alpha-beta-depleted transplantation in children (dated by TCRdb to the mid-2010s). Library generation was performed with PCR. Sequenced using an Illumina HiSeq 2500. To normalize quantification of the TCRbeta repertoire, the TCR libraries were built with molecular barcoding that relied on unique molecular identifiers. The public sequencing data were trimmed at Q25 with fastp and processed into clonotypes with MiXCR by TCRdb, which kept only in-frame beta chains. Rows with a matching CDR3 protein are joined into one entry that keeps the most common DNA and genes. A total of 420,000 or so distinct CDR3 sequences appear in this sample, roughly a tenth of them only once. Roughly 5.5% of the sample belongs to the ten largest clones. The sample consisted of PBMCs from the stem cell graft donor, taken from the stem cell graft. The receptors come from a human donor who donated a stem cell graft to a child with acute myeloid leukemia.

The gene calls are TRBV4-3 and TRBJ2-5, with unresolved D. This CDR3 is built from 13 residues. V lost 2 bases and J 5 bases, leaving 9 bases between the germline ends. The germline CDR1 and CDR2 sequences are LGHNA and YSLEER. Here the CDR3 reads CASSQIVGETQYF. The CDR3 DNA reads TGCGCCAGCAGCCAAATCGTGGGGGAGACCCAGTACTTC.

This clonotype was seen more than once but under ten times. V usage is TRBV20-1 and J usage is TRBJ2-3; 10 positions agree with TRBD2. J lost 2 bases, V lost 3 bases, and 11 bases had no gene match. The CDR3 length is 17 residues. Germline CDR1 DFQATT, CDR2 SNEGSKA (reference sequence). CDR3 nucleotides: TGCAGTGCTAGCGGCCAGACTAGCGGGCATGTCACAGATACGCAGTATTTT. It specifies CSASGQTSGHVTDTQYF.

The chain couples TRBV9 to TRBJ2-3; D perhaps matches TRBD1 (5 bases). The length of the CDR3 is 15 residues. CDR1 is SGDLS and CDR2 is YYNGEE in the germline V gene. V gave up 2 bases and J gave up 0 bases, with 10 bases separating them. CDR3: CASSVLDSSTDTQYF. CDR3 sequence (DNA): TGTGCCAGCAGCGTCCTCGACAGTAGCACAGATACGCAGTATTTT.

This clonotype showed up many times. V and J are TRBV5-1 and TRBJ2-3, with D perhaps matching TRBD2 (6 bases). Trimming took off 0 bases at V and 0 bases at J, with 8 bases between the two ends. CDR1 is SGHRS and CDR2 is YFSETQ in the germline V gene. The CDR3 extends over 15 amino acids. CDR3 nucleotides: TGCGCCAGCAGCTTGGCGGGAGATAGCACAGATACGCAGTATTTT. Amino acids: CASSLAGDSTDTQYF.

This clonotype was counted between two and nine times. The chain recombines TRBV5-1 with TRBJ2-7; 13 positions agree with TRBD2. Trimming removed 3 bases from V and 4 bases from J; junction bases left unmatched: 10. The CDR3 length is 17 residues. In germline, CDR1 is SGHRS, CDR2 YFSETQ. The CDR3 protein is CASSSGTSGIAFYEQYF. CDR3 bases: TGCGCCAGCAGCTCGGGGACTAGCGGGATAGCTTTTTACGAGCAGTACTTC.

In this sample, this clonotype turned up many times. V is TRBV5-1 and J is TRBJ2-5; maybe TRBD1 (5 bases). This CDR3 has 14 amino acids. Germline-derived CDR1 and CDR2 are SGHRS and YFSETQ. Between the trimmed V and J ends, which lost 5 bases and 1 base, there was a span of 12 bases. CDR3 sequence (DNA): TGCGCCAGCAGTAGTCGGACAACCCAAGAGACCCAGTACTTC. It is translated as CASSSRTTQETQYF.

There are a few counts of this clonotype. The rearrangement uses TRBV20-1 and TRBJ2-7; 7 nucleotides align to TRBD2. The CDR3 sequence is 13 residues long. Trimming removed 7 bases from V and 4 bases from J; junction bases left unmatched: 10. Germline lookup yields CDR1 DFQATT and CDR2 SNEGSKA (reference sequence). The CDR3 reads CSVLGGRAYEQYF. DNA for the CDR3: TGCAGTGTTTTGGGGGGGAGAGCTTACGAGCAGTACTTC.

This clonotype was seen only a few times. V and J are TRBV15 and TRBJ1-2, with 7 positions matching TRBD1. J gave up 5 bases and V 1 base, and 7 bases lay outside the gene matches. There are 15 residues in the CDR3. Germline CDR1 LNHNV, CDR2 YYDKDF (reference sequence). The CDR3, as DNA: TGTGCCACCAGCAGAGTCGACAGGGACCTTTATGGCTACACCTTC. Its translation is CATSRVDRDLYGYTF.

The chain joins TRBV6-4 to TRBJ1-1; no clear D. Per the germline V gene, CDR1 is MRHNA and CDR2 is SNTAGT. This CDR3 is 13 amino acids long. V dropped 3 bases and J dropped 4 bases, with 9 bases sitting between them. CDR3 coding DNA: TGTGCCAGCAGTGAACTAGAAGGCACTGAAGCTTTCTTT. It yields the protein CASSELEGTEAFF.

The chain is built from TRBV7-9 and TRBJ1-1, with D possibly matching TRBD1 (6 bases). Germline V gives CDR1 SEHNR, CDR2 FQNEAQ (reference sequence). The CDR3 consists of 16 residues. Trimming cost V 7 bases and J 0 bases, with 18 bases left between them. The CDR3 loop reads CASNLAGAAMNTEAFF. The CDR3 DNA sequence: TGTGCCAGCAACCTGGCGGGGGCGGCCATGAACACTGAAGCTTTCTTT.

The chain is built from TRBV10-2 and TRBJ1-5; no definite D call. This CDR3 has 14 residues. Germline V gene data show CDR1 as WSHSY and CDR2 as SAAADI. Trimming shortened V by 3 bases and J by 5 bases, and 11 bases separated the two germline ends. In DNA, the CDR3 is TGCGCCAGCAGTGATAGCAGGATCCATCAGCCCCAGCATTTT. Translating gives CASSDSRIHQPQHF.

This clonotype has only a few counts. The chain combines TRBV5-6 with TRBJ1-3, with TRBD1 matching over 7 bases. Germline trimming cut 4 bases from V and 1 base from J; bases unmatched to any gene: 8. This CDR3 is built from 16 residues. Germline V gene data show CDR1 as SGHDT and CDR2 as YYEEEE. CDR3 in amino acids: CASSLRGGASGNTIYF. DNA of the CDR3: TGTGCCAGCAGCCTCCGAGGGGGCGCATCTGGAAACACCATATATTTT.

The sample holds a few counts of this clonotype. The junction departs from the called germline gene at one end, perhaps through a read error. The rearrangement joins TRBV27 to TRBJ2-7, with D hard to call. Germline V gives CDR1 MNHEY, CDR2 SMNVEV (reference sequence). CDR3 length: 15 residues. CDR3 nucleotide sequence: TGTGCCAGCAGTTTTGAGTCTAGTTACTCCCACGAGCAGTACTTC. It specifies CASSFESSYSHEQYF.

In this sample, this clonotype turned up a few times. V usage is TRBV9 and J usage is TRBJ2-5; 10 bases agree with TRBD1. CDR3 length equals 17 residues. CDR1 and CDR2 from the germline V gene are SGDLS and YYNGEE. Trimming at V came to 3 bases and at J to 5 bases, leaving 13 bases not matched to a gene. This CDR3 is CASSAGGQGGSRETQYF. DNA of the CDR3: TGTGCCAGCAGCGCAGGCGGACAGGGGGGATCTAGGGAGACCCAGTACTTC.

This clonotype has ten or more counts. This rearrangement joins TRBV5-6 to TRBJ2-5, with 13 bases matching TRBD2. Unmatched junction bases numbered 11, after V lost 5 bases and J lost 1 base. This CDR3 contains 18 residues. Germline-derived CDR1 and CDR2 are SGHDT and YYEEEE. The CDR3 region has the DNA TGTGCCAGCAGTCCCGGGACTAGCGGGATTTGGGCCCAAGAGACCCAGTACTTC. It codes for CASSPGTSGIWAQETQYF. The full variable domain, in which reference TRBV5-6 and TRBJ2-5 provide the parts outside the CDR3, is DAGVTQSPTHLIKTRGQQVTLRCSPKSGHDTVSWYQQALGQGPQFIFQYYEEEERQRGNFPDRFSGHQFPNYSSELNVNALLLGDSALYLCASSPGTSGIWAQETQYFGPGTRLLVL.

This sequence joins TRBV12-3 or TRBV12-4 and TRBJ2-1; TRBD2 agrees at 7 bases. The CDR3 is made up of 17 amino acids. V lost 0 bases and J lost 3; bases outside the gene matches: 8. The CDR3 region has the DNA TGTGCCAGCAGTTTAGCGGGGGGGACGGTCGGCTACAATGAGCAGTTCTTC. The encoded protein is CASSLAGGTVGYNEQFF.

The chain uses TRBV5-1 and TRBJ2-3, with 13 nucleotides matching TRBD2. The CDR3 spans 17 residues. The V and J ends lost 4 bases and 4 bases, in that order; junction bases with no gene match: 9. Germline-derived CDR1 and CDR2 are SGHRS and YFSETQ. The CDR3 is CASSLGLAGPRADTQYF. DNA for the CDR3: TGCGCCAGCAGCCTGGGACTAGCGGGACCCCGAGCAGATACGCAGTATTTT. Full variable domain (outside the CDR3, taken from reference TRBV5-1 and TRBJ2-3): KAGVTQTPRYLIKTRGQQVTLSCSPISGHRSVSWYQQTPGQGLQFLFEYFSETQRNKGNFPGRFSGRQFSNSRSEMNVSTLELGDSALYLCASSLGLAGPRADTQYFGPGTRLTVL.

CDR3 nucleotide sequence: TGCAGTGCAAACAGACAGGGTCCTGCTAGCAATCAGCCCCAGCATTTT. This gives the protein CSANRQGPASNQPQHF. J is TRBJ1-5 and V is TRBV20-1, with 7 bases aligning to TRBD1. The CDR3 runs 16 residues. CDR1 is DFQATT, CDR2 SNEGSKA, per germline (reference sequence). V lost 6 bases to trimming and J lost 0 bases; unmatched junction nucleotides: 11.

The V gene is TRBV9, the J gene TRBJ2-7; D is undetermined. The CDR3 consists of 13 residues. V lost 3 bases to trimming and J lost 0 bases, with 7 bases between them. Germline assignment: CDR1 SGDLS and CDR2 YYNGEE. The CDR3 region is CASSDADSYEQYF. The CDR3 nucleotides are TGTGCCAGCAGCGACGCAGACTCCTACGAGCAGTACTTC.

The chain has TRBV29-1 and TRBJ2-2; D is possibly TRBD2 (6 bases). Trimming stripped 3 bases from V and 4 bases from J, with 12 bases between. The CDR3 has 14 amino acids. Germline V lookup: CDR1 SQVTM, CDR2 ANQGSEA. This CDR3 is CSVDGRPFTGELFF. Here the CDR3 DNA reads TGCAGCGTTGATGGGAGGCCATTCACCGGGGAGCTGTTTTTT.

This clonotype was observed a handful of times. V usage is TRBV6-2 or TRBV6-3 and J usage is TRBJ2-5, with a weak D call TRBD2 (6 bases). The V and J ends lost 8 bases and 1 base respectively, with 17 bases between them. Germline V gene lookup returns CDR1 MNHEY and CDR2 SVGEGT. The CDR3 sequence is 15 residues long. The CDR3 nucleotides read TGTGCCAGCGGCACGGGACTCCTAGTCCAAGAGACCCAGTACTTC. Translated: CASGTGLLVQETQYF.

The CDR3 DNA sequence: TGTGCCAGCAGACCCGAGTCCAATGAGCAGTTCTTC. This sequence encodes CASRPESNEQFF. This chain links TRBV2 with TRBJ2-1; D gene uncertain. The germline CDR1 and CDR2 sequences are SNHLY and FYNNEI. Trimming pared 6 bases from V and 6 bases from J, leaving 9 bases between. The CDR3 sequence is 12 residues long.

The chain uses TRBV6-1 and TRBJ1-2; D uncertain. V was trimmed by 3 bases and J by 4 bases, leaving 3 bases between them. The CDR3 totals 11 residues. The germline V gene has CDR1 MNHNS and CDR2 SASEGT. CDR3 residues: CASSDIYGYTF. The CDR3 DNA is TGTGCCAGCAGTGACATCTATGGCTACACCTTC.

This clonotype was recorded at least ten times. The chain combines TRBV29-1 with TRBJ2-3; D is uncertain. The germline V gene encodes CDR1 SQVTM and CDR2 ANQGSEA. CDR3 length: 14 amino acids. Trimming pared 3 bases from V and 4 bases from J, leaving 14 bases between. CDR3 residues: CSVDLGPVPDTQYF. In nucleotides, the CDR3 is TGCAGCGTTGATCTCGGGCCAGTCCCAGATACGCAGTATTTT.

The CDR3 region is CASSRGGELYV. The DNA for the CDR3 is TGCGCCAGCAGCCGAGGGGGGGAATTGTACGTC. The genes are TRBV5-1 and TRBJ2-7; D may be TRBD2 (7 bases). V was clipped by 4 bases and J by 12 bases, with 14 bases between them. Germline V CDR1 and CDR2: SGHRS, YFSETQ. The CDR3 is made up of 11 amino acids.

The V gene is TRBV12-3 or TRBV12-4, the J gene TRBJ2-1; tentatively, D is TRBD1 (6 bases). Deletions cut 6 bases from V and 4 bases from J, with 19 bases between. The CDR3 is made up of 16 amino acids. CDR3 region: CASSGVKGVIYNEQFF. The CDR3 DNA follows: TGTGCCAGCAGCGGAGTGAAGGGGGTTATTTACAATGAGCAGTTCTTC.

The rearrangement joins TRBV12-3 or TRBV12-4 to TRBJ2-1; D may be TRBD2 (7 bases). Deletions cut 5 bases from V and 3 bases from J, with 14 bases between. The CDR3 extends over 15 amino acids. The CDR3 spells CASSTGGTYYNEQFF. CDR3 in DNA: TGTGCCAGCAGTACCGGGGGGACATACTACAATGAGCAGTTCTTC.

This clonotype showed up many times. The chain is built from TRBV25-1 and TRBJ1-2, with TRBD1 matching 10 bases. Germline values: CDR1 MGHDK, CDR2 SYGVNS. This CDR3 has 13 residues. The junction had 6 bases not matched to a gene; V was cut back by 7 bases and J by 7 bases. CDR3 sequence (DNA): TGTGCCAGCACCATGACAGGGGGCGGTGGCTACACCTTC. Amino acid sequence: CASTMTGGGGYTF.

This clonotype has only a few counts. The V gene is TRBV27, the J gene TRBJ1-6; the D gene is possibly TRBD1 (5 bases). This CDR3 comprises 15 residues. CDR1 is MNHEY and CDR2 is SMNVEV in the germline V gene (reference sequence). V was shortened by 6 bases and J by 9 bases, with 18 bases between the two germline ends. The CDR3: CASSEGTTGISPLHF. In DNA form, the CDR3 reads TGTGCCAGCAGCGAAGGGACGACGGGGATTTCACCCCTCCACTTT.